The entry that follows covers one T cell receptor beta chain sequence. Its target is unknown. An immunoSEQ assay, version v3.0, was performed at survey level. TCRdb's table, derived via immunoSEQ multiplex PCR, lists solely in-frame clones and lacks some. The table has approximately 29,000 clones, around 80% seen once; the top ten hold almost 9.5%. The data derive from a study of long-term antiretroviral therapy in people with HIV. Study-level points and caveats: Clones that had undergone expansion before ART dominated the repertoire at all time points.

Per germline, CDR1 SEHNR and CDR2 FQNEAQ (reference sequence). CDR3 length: 16 residues. Germline trimming cut 5 bases from V and 5 bases from J; bases unmatched to any gene: 11. Sample: unsorted PBMCs, taken 1.5 years before starting antiretroviral therapy. The source is a man aged 18 to 30 with HIV. The J gene is TRBJ2-1, the V gene TRBV7-9, with 8 bases matching TRBD2. The CDR3 sequence is CASSLFTSGDNNEQFF. Written as DNA, the CDR3 is TGTGCCAGCAGCCTATTTACTAGCGGCGACAACAATGAGCAGTTCTTC.